Sequencing of this T cell receptor (beta chain) was carried out in a study of blood T cell repertoires in COVID-19. Whole-study context: Sites in the United States, Italy and Spain provided acute and convalescent COVID-19 samples. The analysed material was cDNA or gDNA that came from T cells, B-cell-depleted T cells, or PBMCs.

Allocation to cohorts depended on clinical history reported by the participants. The protocol was immunoSEQ multiplex PCR, while the TCRdb copy is restricted to in-frame clones and leaves out a portion. The repertoire has 450,000 to 500,000 clones, about 90% of them found once; the top ten carry 0.7%. This clone was recorded once. The receptor was isolated from a woman aged 18 to 35 who had recovered from COVID-19. Sequencing input: PBMCs or T cells enriched from blood (not recorded which).

The CDR3 DNA follows: TGTGCCAGTACATTTGAGGGGAACACTGAAGCTTTCTTT. This encodes CASTFEGNTEAFF. The genes are TRBV19 and TRBJ1-1; the D is unclear. Germline V CDR1 and CDR2: LNHDA, SQIVND (reference sequence). The CDR3 totals 13 residues. The ends were cut back, 7 bases at V and 1 base at J, with 10 bases in the middle.